Below, 6 T cell receptor beta chains from the same sample are listed, as sequenced in a study of CD8+ T cells in alopecia areata. Reverse transcribed after extraction, RNA yielded cDNA as the sequencing template. Sequencing used immunoSEQ multiplex PCR; TCRdb keeps in-frame clones, though not all of them. Listed here are some 120,000 clones without any singletons, the top ten holding 15% to 20%. Sequenced input: lesional skin. The receptors here all came from a C3H/HeJ mouse with alopecia areata. MHC haplotype: H2-k.

This clone was seen only a few times. The DNA translation disagrees with the TCRdb protein at residue 12, so the protein in this description comes from the DNA. The genes are named according to mouse. Partial CDR3 DNA: TGTGCCAGCGGTGAGGGGACAGATTATAATTCGCCC. Translated: CASGEGTDYNSP. The CDR3 as a whole reads CASGEGTDYNSPLYF. J is TRBJ1-6 and V is TRBV13-2, with 7 bases fitting TRBD1. The sequenced fragment ends 3 residues before the CDR3 boundary, so the rest is inferred from the germline J gene. TRBJ1-6 is placed among ORFs of uncertain function. Germline V gene data show CDR1 as NNHNN and CDR2 as SYGAGS (reference sequence). The CDR3 sequence is 15 residues long. V was clipped by 2 bases and J by 4 bases; unmatched bases: 3.

This clone was picked up a small number of times. The gene names here belong to mouse. The CDR3 is cut off 4 residues early in the read; its end comes from the germline J gene. The rearrangement uses TRBV17 and TRBJ2-7, with D possibly TRBD2 on 6 matching bases. V lost 3 bases and J 0 bases, leaving 9 bases between the germline ends. The germline V gene encodes CDR1 MNHDT and CDR2 YYDKIL. CDR3 size: 14 residues. The part of the CDR3 DNA that was read is TGTGCTAGCAGTAGTCTTGGGGGCTCCTAT. Its protein product is CASSSLGGSY. The CDR3 in full is CASSSLGGSYEQYF.

This clone was observed a handful of times. Germline and genes here are mouse. The read halts 4 residues ahead of the CDR3 end, with the missing end drawn from the germline J gene. V usage is TRBV19 and J usage is TRBJ2-7, with D perhaps TRBD2 (5 bases). CDR1 is FNHDT, CDR2 SITEND, per germline (reference sequence). V lost 2 bases to trimming and J lost 0 bases, with 12 bases between them. The CDR3 runs 15 residues. The CDR3 here is CASSIWARSSYEQYF. CDR3 DNA (partial): TGTGCCAGCAGTATCTGGGCCAGGAGCTCCTAT.

With regard to this clone: At residue 11, the DNA translation does not agree with TCRdb's protein; the protein displayed here is the one encoded by the DNA. Gene labels here are mouse ones. The DNA ends 3 residues before the CDR3 does, and the rest of the CDR3 is filled in from the germline J gene. The V call is TRBV19, the J call TRBJ1-6; a weak D match, TRBD1 (6 bases). TRBJ1-6 is an ORF, and what it does is uncertain. V lost 0 bases to trimming and J lost 8 bases, with 9 bases between them. CDR1 FNHDT and CDR2 SITEND come from the germline V gene (reference sequence). The CDR3 loop spans 14 amino acids. The part of the CDR3 DNA that was read is TGTGCCAGCAGTATAGCTGAGGGGGATTCGCCC. Encoded protein: CASSIAEGDSP. Given in full, the CDR3 is CASSIAEGDSPLYF.

This clone came up a few times. The genes are named according to mouse. The DNA ends 4 residues before the CDR3 does, and the rest of the CDR3 is filled in from the germline J gene. The genes are TRBV13-3 and TRBJ2-2; D is uncertain. The CDR3 is 14 amino acids. Germline CDR1 NNHDY, CDR2 SYVADS. The V and J ends lost 3 bases and 1 base respectively, with 7 bases between them. Partial CDR3 DNA: TGTGCCAGCAGTGTACAGCAAAACACCGGG. Amino acid sequence: CASSVQQNTG. The entire CDR3 reads CASSVQQNTGQLYF.

Regarding this clone: Gene names are the mouse ones. The sample contains more than one DNA sequence encoding this CDR3. The part of the CDR3 DNA that was read is TGTGCCAGCGGTGATGCAACAGGGAGGGCAGAA. It encodes CASGDATGRAE. The whole CDR3 region reads CASGDATGRAETLYF. V is TRBV13-2 and J is TRBJ2-3; D is possibly TRBD1 (6 bases). The DNA ends 4 residues before the CDR3 does, and the rest of the CDR3 is filled in from the germline J gene. Germline CDR1 NNHNN, CDR2 SYGAGS (reference sequence). The length of the CDR3 is 15 residues. The V end lost 0 bases, the J end lost 3 bases, and 11 bases lay between the germline ends.